The rows below give T cell receptor beta chains drawn from one sample of a study of T cells in Graves' hyperthyroidism and ophthalmopathy. TCRdb reprocessed the multiplex PCR reads with MiXCR, giving one entry per CDR3 protein. In the table there are approximately 740,000 distinct CDR3 sequences, about 14% of which are singletons. The specimen was blood. Receptors were obtained from a woman between 18 and 30 years old with Graves' hyperthyroidism. The CDR3 runs from the conserved cysteine through the conserved F or W. Each record gives: J gene, D gene, clone size, V gene, CDR3 protein, CDR3 DNA. D genes are given only for firm matches. The size of a clone is reported for some rows only, either as once, few or many, or as a class for expanded clones.

TRBJ2-3,TRBD1,.,TRBV6-1,CASGIRTGGPDTQYF,TGTGCCAGCGGGATAAGGACAGGTGGGCCAGATACGCAGTATTTT
TRBJ2-2,.,many,TRBV6-2/TRBV6-3,CASSPNPSAGELFF,TGTGCCAGCAGCCCAAACCCTAGTGCCGGGGAGCTGTTTTTT
TRBJ2-3,.,many,TRBV28,CASSWSPDTQYF,TGTGCCAGCAGTTGGAGTCCAGATACGCAGTATTTT
TRBJ2-5,.,.,TRBV6-1,CASRWGGQWETQYF,TGTGCCAGCAGATGGGGGGGGCAGTGGGAGACCCAGTACTTC
TRBJ1-1,.,.,TRBV3-1,CASSQESKGLGVNTEAFF,TGTGCCAGCAGCCAAGAGAGTAAGGGGCTTGGTGTGAACACTGAAGCTTTCTTT
TRBJ2-1,TRBD1,many,TRBV2,CASTTGWVNEQFF,TGTGCCAGCACGACAGGGTGGGTCAATGAGCAGTTCTTC
TRBJ2-7,TRBD1,many,TRBV4-3,CASSQVGSDRTRYEQYF,TGCGCCAGCAGCCAAGTCGGCTCGGACAGGACGCGGTACGAGCAGTACTTC
TRBJ2-2,.,many,TRBV11-2,CASDSRDGNPTGELFF,TGTGCCAGCGATTCCAGGGACGGGAACCCTACCGGGGAGCTGTTTTTT
TRBJ1-5,.,.,TRBV11-2,CASSLSGPNNQPQHF,TGTGCCAGCAGCTTAAGCGGGCCCAACAATCAGCCCCAGCATTTT
TRBJ2-7,TRBD1,many,TRBV28,CASSDGQGLTYEQYF,TGTGCCAGCAGTGACGGACAGGGGCTGACCTACGAGCAGTACTTC
TRBJ2-1,.,.,TRBV4-1,CASSQEWASEHNEQFF,TGCGCCAGCAGCCAAGAATGGGCTAGCGAGCACAATGAGCAGTTCTTC
TRBJ1-1,TRBD1,few,TRBV29-1,CSGGQGLIEAFF,TGCAGCGGTGGACAGGGGTTAATTGAAGCTTTCTTT
TRBJ2-7,TRBD1,few,TRBV28,CASSSQGEPTLEQYF,TGTGCCAGCAGTTCCCAGGGGGAACCTACACTCGAGCAGTACTTC
TRBJ2-7,TRBD2,.,TRBV10-3,CATRGDRTSGSTYEQYF,TGTGCCACCCGTGGAGACCGGACTAGCGGGTCGACCTACGAGCAGTACTTC
TRBJ2-3,.,many,TRBV11-2,CASSPLGSGTDTQYF,TGTGCCAGCAGCCCACTCGGGAGCGGCACAGATACGCAGTATTTT
TRBJ1-2,.,many,TRBV11-2,CASSSPRANYGYTF,TGTGCCAGCAGCTCCCCCCGAGCTAACTATGGCTACACCTTC
TRBJ1-1,TRBD1,.,TRBV7-2,CASSMDRWATEAFF,TGTGCCAGCAGCATGGACAGGTGGGCCACTGAAGCTTTCTTT
TRBJ2-1,TRBD2,many,TRBV28,CASSSNLLAGDPNEQFF,TGTGCCAGCAGTTCCAATCTACTAGCGGGAGACCCTAATGAGCAGTTCTTC
TRBJ2-7,.,few,TRBV7-9,CASSLEWYEQYF,TGTGCCAGCAGCTTAGAATGGTACGAGCAGTACTTC
TRBJ1-5,.,many,TRBV2,CASTRTDLNQPQHF,TGTGCCAGCACTCGGACGGACCTAAATCAGCCCCAGCATTTT
TRBJ1-5,TRBD1,many,TRBV12-3/TRBV12-4,CASSPPKTGETNQPQHF,TGTGCCAGCAGTCCCCCTAAGACAGGGGAGACGAATCAGCCCCAGCATTTT
TRBJ1-1,.,many,TRBV28,CASRTRTRGRYTEAFF,TGTGCCAGCAGAACGAGAACTCGAGGACGGTACACTGAAGCTTTCTTT
TRBJ1-2,TRBD1,many,TRBV28,CASSSGQGGNGYTF,TGTGCCAGCAGTTCTGGACAGGGCGGGAATGGCTACACCTTC
TRBJ1-1,.,many,TRBV10-3,CAIARDTEAFF,TGTGCCATCGCGCGAGACACTGAAGCTTTCTTT
TRBJ1-4,.,.,TRBV27,CASSRQDFQATNEKLFF,TGTGCCAGCAGTCGACAGGATTTTCAGGCAACTAATGAAAAACTGTTTTTT
TRBJ2-1,TRBD2,.,TRBV19,CASSPTGGLARGEQFF,TGTGCCAGTAGCCCCACGGGAGGACTAGCACGAGGTGAGCAGTTCTTC
TRBJ2-1,.,many,TRBV7-2,CASSLSGTYNEQFF,TGTGCCAGCAGCTTAAGTGGGACCTACAATGAGCAGTTCTTC
TRBJ2-1,.,.,TRBV7-2,CASSLAGTMVFF,TGTGCCAGCAGCTTAGCCGGGACAATGGTGTTCTTC
TRBJ2-2,.,.,TRBV19,CASSWGNTGELFF,TGTGCCAGTAGTTGGGGTAACACCGGGGAGCTGTTTTTT
TRBJ2-1,.,.,TRBV27,CASSLPPVGGAISSYNEQFF,TGTGCCAGCAGTTTACCCCCCGTAGGGGGGGCCATCAGCTCCTACAATGAGCAGTTCTTC
TRBJ2-7,TRBD2,.,TRBV7-2,CASSLDGARGGRGTYEQYF,TGTGCCAGCAGCTTAGATGGGGCCCGAGGCGGGAGGGGGACCTACGAGCAGTACTTC
TRBJ2-5,.,few,TRBV7-9,CASSSPKQGPRRETQYF,TGTGCCAGCAGCTCGCCAAAACAGGGCCCCCGGAGGGAGACCCAGTACTTC
TRBJ2-7,TRBD2,.,TRBV2,CASMGTSGSYEQYF,TGTGCCAGCATGGGGACTAGCGGATCCTACGAGCAGTACTTC
TRBJ2-2,TRBD2,.,TRBV20-1,CSARLAGYAGELFF,TGCAGTGCCCGACTAGCGGGTTACGCCGGGGAGCTGTTTTTT
TRBJ2-3,.,.,TRBV12-3/TRBV12-4,CASSLPGGALSTDTQYF,TGTGCCAGCAGTTTACCGGGCGGAGCTTTAAGCACAGATACGCAGTATTTT
TRBJ2-7,.,few,TRBV7-3,CASSLLASASSYEQYF,TGTGCCAGCAGCTTACTTGCGTCGGCAAGCTCCTACGAGCAGTACTTC
TRBJ2-1,TRBD1,.,TRBV20-1,CSARRTGLDEQFF,TGCAGTGCTAGGAGGACAGGACTCGACGAGCAGTTCTTC
TRBJ2-6,.,once,TRBV24-1,CATSVGGAGANVLTF,TGTGCCACCAGTGTCGGAGGTGCTGGGGCCAACGTCCTGACTTTC
TRBJ2-1,TRBD2,.,TRBV4-1,CASSPPGGNLNNEQFF,TGCGCCAGCAGCCCACCGGGAGGGAATCTGAACAATGAGCAGTTCTTC
TRBJ1-1,.,.,TRBV6-2/TRBV6-3,CASRSTGTNTEAFF,TGTGCCAGCAGGAGTACGGGAACCAACACTGAAGCTTTCTTT
TRBJ2-7,.,.,TRBV9,CASTPGDPFDEQYF,TGTGCCAGCACCCCGGGGGATCCTTTCGACGAGCAGTACTTC
TRBJ2-2,TRBD2,.,TRBV28,CASRTSGSTGELFF,TGTGCCAGCCGGACTAGCGGGAGCACCGGGGAGCTGTTTTTT
TRBJ2-5,.,.,TRBV6-9,CASSYLQGSETQYF,TGTGCCAGCAGTTACCTCCAGGGTTCTGAGACCCAGTACTTC
TRBJ2-1,.,many,TRBV5-6,CASSLDHEQFF,TGTGCCAGCAGCCTAGATCATGAGCAGTTCTTC